The source of this T cell receptor (beta chain) is a study of response to subunit inactivated influenza vaccine. This CDR3 is 16 amino acids long. After removal of 4 bases from V and 8 bases from J, the junction contained 13 bases not matched to a gene. CDR1 and CDR2 (germline): LGHDT, YNNKEL (reference sequence). Each CDR3 protein is one row after TCRdb ran MiXCR on the RT-PCR reads. Among fewer than 700,000 distinct CDR3 sequences, 10% to 15% were seen once, and the ten largest hold about an eighth. Many counts were recorded for this clonotype. Its antigen is not known. Findings and limits, study-wide: Authors suggested few new T cells are recruited by each seasonal influenza vaccination.

The starting material was PBMCs from blood, obtained 35 to 45 days after vaccination. The receptor was derived from a man between 50 and 59 years old who received an inactivated influenza vaccine. The chain has TRBV3-1 and TRBJ1-4; the match to TRBD1 covers 7 bases. The CDR3 reads CASSRKQGSGSEKLFF. The CDR3 region has the DNA TGTGCCAGCAGCCGCAAACAGGGGAGTGGATCGGAAAAACTGTTTTTT. Based on the CDR3 plus reference TRBV3-1 and TRBJ1-4, the full variable domain is DTAVSQTPKYLVTQMGNDKSIKCEQNLGHDTMYWYKQDSKKFLKIMFSYNNKELIINETVPNRFSPKSPDKAHLNLHINSLELGDSAVYFCASSRKQGSGSEKLFFGSGTQLSVL.